Following are 9 T cell receptor beta chains from one sample sequenced in a study of cytomegalovirus exposure and HLA in healthy donors. PCR employed 60 Vbeta and 13 Jbeta primers. The assay was immunoSEQ multiplex PCR, and TCRdb's table has in-frame clones only and misses some. This table holds under 200,000 clones, 75% to 85% found once. The sequencing input was PBMCs. All receptors derive from a woman younger than 35 in good health and CMV-seropositive.

This clone was recorded a few times. The chain combines TRBV6-4 with TRBJ2-1; perhaps TRBD2 as D (5 bases). This CDR3 is 15 amino acids long. Germline CDR1 and CDR2: MRHNA and SNTAGT. With 2 bases removed from V and 0 bases from J, the gap between germline ends came to 8 bases. The CDR3 DNA reads TGTGCCAGCAGTGACGGCGGAGGCTCCTACAATGAGCAGTTCTTC. The encoded protein is CASSDGGGSYNEQFF.

The chain joins TRBV7-2 to TRBJ2-2, with D unresolved. In germline, CDR1 is SGHTA, CDR2 FQGNSA. Trimming left V 3 bases short and J 7 bases short, with 3 bases between. The CDR3 covers 11 residues. The CDR3 reads CASSFIGELFF. The CDR3 coding sequence is TGTGCCAGCAGCTTCATCGGGGAGCTGTTTTTT.

The rearrangement joins TRBV30 to TRBJ2-7; D uncertain. The germline V gene has CDR1 GTSNPN and CDR2 SVGIG (reference sequence). V shed 3 bases and J shed 2 bases, with 11 bases lying between them. The CDR3 has 13 amino acids. The CDR3 DNA reads TGTGCCTGGAGCAGAACAGAGACCTACGAGCAGTACTTC. This gives the protein CAWSRTETYEQYF.

V gene TRBV2 combines with J gene TRBJ2-7; the match to TRBD1 covers 8 bases. The CDR3 contains 12 residues. The germline CDR1 and CDR2 sequences are SNHLY and FYNNEI. V gave up 6 bases and J gave up 3 bases; unmatched junction bases: 1. This CDR3 reads CASRGQGYEQYF. CDR3 sequence (DNA): TGTGCCAGCAGAGGACAGGGCTACGAGCAGTACTTC. Full variable domain (missing parts from reference TRBV2 and TRBJ2-7): EPEVTQTPSHQVTQMGQEVILRCVPISNHLYFYWYRQILGQKVEFLVSFYNNEISEKSEIFDDQFSVERPDGSNFTLKIRSTKLEDSAMYFCASRGQGYEQYFGPGTRLTVT.

The gene calls are TRBV11-1 and TRBJ2-1, with D perhaps TRBD2 (7 bases). The V and J ends lost 5 bases and 12 bases respectively, with 14 bases between them. CDR1 SGHAT and CDR2 FQDESV come from the germline V gene (reference sequence). CDR3 length: 12 amino acids. CDR3 amino acids: CASSRGGPPQFF. DNA for the CDR3: TGTGCCAGCAGCAGGGGGGGGCCCCCGCAGTTCTTC.

The genes are TRBV11-3 and TRBJ2-3; TRBD2 matches at 13 bases. The CDR3 loop spans 17 amino acids. J lost 2 bases, V lost 4 bases, and 6 bases had no gene match. CDR1 is SGHNT and CDR2 is YENEEA in the germline V gene. The CDR3 DNA sequence: TGTGCCAGCAGCTCTGGGACTAGCGGGGCACTCACAGATACGCAGTATTTT. Translating gives CASSSGTSGALTDTQYF.

The V call is TRBV7-9, the J call TRBJ1-5; 7 nucleotides agree with TRBD1. The CDR3 runs to 14 residues. In germline, CDR1 is SEHNR, CDR2 FQNEAQ (reference sequence). The junction had 2 bases not matched to a gene; V was cut back by 0 bases and J by 6 bases. The DNA of the CDR3 is TGTGCCAGCAGCTTAGCTGCAGGGGGTCAGCCCCAGCATTTT. This codes for CASSLAAGGQPQHF.

The chain recombines TRBV6-4 with TRBJ2-7; 13 positions match TRBD2. Germline lookup yields CDR1 MRHNA and CDR2 SNTAGT. The CDR3 length is 14 residues. With 5 bases clipped from V and 6 bases from J, the junction kept 4 bases outside the gene matches. CDR3 region: CASSTGLAGAEQYF. CDR3 coding DNA: TGTGCCAGCAGTACAGGACTAGCGGGGGCCGAGCAGTACTTC.

The V call is TRBV27, the J call TRBJ2-5; weak D call: TRBD1 (6 bases). This CDR3 contains 13 residues. Per the germline V gene, CDR1 is MNHEY and CDR2 is SMNVEV (reference sequence). V gave up 5 bases and J gave up 3 bases, with 10 bases separating them. The CDR3 region is CASSPRTEETQYF. The DNA of the CDR3 is TGTGCCAGCAGTCCCCGGACAGAAGAGACCCAGTACTTC.